One sample yielded the 32 T cell receptor beta chains listed below, sequenced in a study of cytomegalovirus exposure and HLA in healthy donors. The PCR ran on 60 Vbeta and 13 Jbeta primers. Generated by immunoSEQ multiplex PCR, the TCRdb table keeps only in-frame clones and is missing some. The sample records about 160,000 clones, roughly 80% being singletons. Input material: PBMCs. Receptor source: a man aged 30-40 years in good health and CMV-seropositive.

As for this clone: Other DNA sequences in the same sample also yield this CDR3. The J gene is TRBJ2-7, the V gene TRBV28; 8 nucleotides align to TRBD1. The CDR3 totals 13 residues. V was clipped by 5 bases and J by 3 bases; unmatched bases: 3. CDR1 is MDHEN, CDR2 SYDVKM, per germline. CDR3 in DNA: TGTGCCAGCAGTCTTGGACAGGGCTACGAGCAGTACTTC. Translating it yields CASSLGQGYEQYF.

V gene TRBV6-1 combines with J gene TRBJ1-5, with 7 bases identical to TRBD1. The germline V gene encodes CDR1 MNHNS and CDR2 SASEGT. The CDR3 sequence is 17 residues long. The V and J ends lost 2 bases and 5 bases, in that order; junction bases with no gene match: 12. The CDR3 loop is CASSEIGSRGKDQPQHF. The CDR3 DNA sequence: TGTGCCAGCAGTGAAATTGGGAGCAGGGGGAAAGATCAGCCCCAGCATTTT.

The genes are TRBV27 and TRBJ1-2, with D uncertain. Germline V gives CDR1 MNHEY, CDR2 SMNVEV (reference sequence). CDR3 length: 13 amino acids. Deletions cut 3 bases from V and 2 bases from J, with 7 bases between. The CDR3 loop reads CASSLAGNYGYTF. The CDR3 DNA follows: TGTGCCAGCAGTTTGGCGGGCAACTATGGCTACACCTTC.

V and J are TRBV19 and TRBJ1-2; perhaps TRBD1 as D (6 bases). The CDR3 sequence is 13 residues long. Trimming pared 2 bases from V and 4 bases from J, leaving 8 bases between. Germline V lookup: CDR1 LNHDA, CDR2 SQIVND (reference sequence). CDR3 bases: TGTGCCAGTAGTATACGGGGGGCCTATGGCTACACCTTC. Amino acid sequence: CASSIRGAYGYTF.

The chain is built from TRBV15 and TRBJ1-2; 8 nucleotides match TRBD1. After removal of 3 bases from V and 2 bases from J, the junction contained 2 bases not matched to a gene. CDR3 length: 14 residues. Germline lookup yields CDR1 LNHNV and CDR2 YYDKDF (reference sequence). The CDR3 region is CATSSRQGNYGYTF. DNA of the CDR3: TGTGCCACCAGCAGCCGACAGGGGAACTATGGCTACACCTTC.

The gene calls are TRBV20-1 and TRBJ2-1; TRBD2 might be the D (5 bases). CDR3 length: 11 residues. CDR1 and CDR2 from the germline V gene are DFQATT and SNEGSKA (reference sequence). V was pared by 3 bases and J by 5 bases, with 5 bases between. The CDR3 sequence: CSARTNNEQFF. The CDR3 nucleotides are TGCAGTGCTAGGACTAACAATGAGCAGTTCTTC.

The J gene is TRBJ2-5, the V gene TRBV5-1; D ambiguous. The CDR3 loop spans 15 amino acids. The V gene lost 4 bases and the J gene lost 2 bases, with 15 bases spanning the gap. Germline-derived CDR1 and CDR2 are SGHRS and YFSETQ. CDR3 residues: CASSIHESRQETQYF. CDR3 bases: TGCGCCAGCAGCATCCACGAGTCACGTCAAGAGACCCAGTACTTC.

The chain has TRBV30 and TRBJ1-5; TRBD1 might be the D (6 bases). This CDR3 spans 14 amino acids. Germline lookup yields CDR1 GTSNPN and CDR2 SVGIG (reference sequence). Trimming took off 0 bases at V and 4 bases at J, with 10 bases between the two ends. The CDR3 bases are TGTGCCTGGAGTGTGGGGGGGCTTAATCAGCCCCAGCATTTT. It is translated as CAWSVGGLNQPQHF. Full variable domain (missing parts from reference TRBV30 and TRBJ1-5): SQTIHQWPATLVQPVGSPLSLECTVEGTSNPNLYWYRQAAGRGLQLLFYSVGIGQISSEVPQNLSASRPQDRQFILSSKKLLLSDSGFYLCAWSVGGLNQPQHFGDGTRLSIL.

This chain links TRBV5-1 with TRBJ2-7; D gene unclear. Trimming took off 1 base at V and 0 bases at J, with 8 bases between the two ends. This CDR3 contains 14 residues. Germline-derived CDR1 and CDR2 are SGHRS and YFSETQ. CDR3 bases: TGCGCCAGCAGCTTGCTGGGCAACTCCTACGAGCAGTACTTC. Amino acids: CASSLLGNSYEQYF.

This sequence joins TRBV6-5 and TRBJ1-5; a weak D match, TRBD1 (6 bases). Germline V gene lookup returns CDR1 MNHEY and CDR2 SVGAGI. V dropped 8 bases and J dropped 4 bases, with 12 bases sitting between them. This CDR3 has 13 residues. The DNA for the CDR3 is TGTGCCAGCCGCTTGAGGGGGAATCAGCCCCAGCATTTT. Encoded protein: CASRLRGNQPQHF.

This chain connects TRBV18 to TRBJ1-6; perhaps TRBD1 as D (6 bases). The CDR3 consists of 14 residues. Per the germline V gene, CDR1 is KGHSH and CDR2 is LQKENI. V lost 4 bases to trimming and J lost 8 bases, with 12 bases between them. This CDR3 reads CASSLRDNHSPLHF. The CDR3 coding sequence is TGTGCCAGCTCACTCCGGGACAATCATTCACCCCTCCACTTT.

This clone was observed once. The V gene is TRBV2, the J gene TRBJ2-7; possibly TRBD2 for D (5 bases). The germline V and J ends were trimmed by 6 bases and 1 base, with 16 bases remaining between them. CDR1 is SNHLY, CDR2 FYNNEI, per germline. The CDR3 spans 15 residues. In DNA, the CDR3 is TGTGCCAGCAGGTCGGTAGGACTTACATCCTACGAGCAGTACTTC. It codes for CASRSVGLTSYEQYF.

This clone was seen a few times. The CDR3 DNA is TGTGCCAGCGAACAGGGGGAGCAGTACTTC. This encodes CASEQGEQYF. This sequence joins TRBV6-1 and TRBJ2-7, with 7 bases that match TRBD1. The germline V gene encodes CDR1 MNHNS and CDR2 SASEGT. The CDR3 is made up of 10 amino acids. Unmatched junction bases numbered 2, after V lost 8 bases and J lost 7 bases.

V and J are TRBV7-3 and TRBJ2-2; TRBD1 aligns across 10 bases. CDR3 length equals 13 residues. The J segment lost 11 bases and the V segment lost 5 bases, leaving 5 bases of the junction unmatched. The V gene's germline CDR1 is SGHTA and CDR2 FQGTGA. CDR3 coding DNA: TGTGCCAGCAGCGTGACAGGGGGCGGTGAGCTGTTTTTT. Translating it yields CASSVTGGGELFF.

The table lists this clone with a count of one. A read error may produce the germline difference seen at one junction end. The rearrangement joins TRBV4-3 to TRBJ2-2; 9 nucleotides line up with TRBD1. This CDR3 spans 19 amino acids. Germline V gene lookup returns CDR1 LGHNA and CDR2 YSLEER. CDR3 bases: TGCGCCAGCAGCCACCCCGGGGTTCGGGGGACAGGGAACGCCGGGGAGCTGTTTTTT. This encodes CASSHPGVRGTGNAGELFF.

V and J are TRBV2 and TRBJ1-5; the match to TRBD1 covers 9 bases. This CDR3 is built from 14 residues. V was pared by 2 bases and J by 7 bases, with 3 bases of the junction left unmatched. Per the germline V gene, CDR1 is SNHLY and CDR2 is FYNNEI. The CDR3 sequence: CASSERQGEQPQHF. CDR3 DNA sequence: TGTGCCAGCAGTGAACGACAGGGGGAACAGCCCCAGCATTTT.

The V and J genes are TRBV5-4 and TRBJ2-5; 15 bases line up with TRBD2. The germline V gene has CDR1 SGHNT and CDR2 YYREEE (reference sequence). This CDR3 contains 17 residues. J gave up 5 bases and V 4 bases, and 9 bases lay outside the gene matches. The CDR3 bases are TGTGCCAGCAGCCCCTCCCCCGGGACTAGCGGGGGGGAGACCCAGTACTTC. It is translated as CASSPSPGTSGGETQYF.

V usage is TRBV6-1 and J usage is TRBJ1-2; 12 bases are shared with TRBD1. The V segment lost 7 bases and the J segment 7 bases; nucleotides outside the gene matches: 4. CDR3 length: 13 residues. The germline gives CDR1 MNHNS, CDR2 SASEGT. CDR3 loop: CASMGQGALGYTF. The CDR3 coding sequence is TGTGCCAGCATGGGACAGGGGGCGCTTGGCTACACCTTC.

The V call is TRBV6-1, the J call TRBJ2-3, with TRBD1 matching over 10 bases. The germline gives CDR1 MNHNS, CDR2 SASEGT. The length of the CDR3 is 15 residues. Losses at the gene ends were 6 bases for V and 6 bases for J; bases not matched to a gene: 9. Written as DNA, the CDR3 is TGTGCCAGCAGGGCCACGGGACAGGGGCGTGATACGCAGTATTTT. Its translation is CASRATGQGRDTQYF.

The rearrangement joins TRBV7-3 to TRBJ1-1; TRBD1 aligns across 7 bases. The CDR3 is 11 residues long. Trimming cost V 11 bases and J 6 bases; bases outside gene matches: 6. Germline values: CDR1 SGHTA, CDR2 FQGTGA. The CDR3 nucleotides read TGTGCCGCAGGGGGAGGTGCTGAAGCTTTCTTT. This gives the protein CAAGGGAEAFF.

With regard to this clone: Other DNA variants within this sample encode the same CDR3. The chain is built from TRBV7-2 and TRBJ2-7, with 10 bases matching TRBD1. The CDR3 loop spans 14 amino acids. Germline trimming cut 5 bases from V and 3 bases from J; bases unmatched to any gene: 4. Germline loops: CDR1 SGHTA, CDR2 FQGNSA. CDR3 loop: CASSPGQGRYEQYF. CDR3 bases: TGTGCCAGCAGCCCGGGACAGGGGCGCTACGAGCAGTACTTC.

The chain uses TRBV5-1 and TRBJ2-7, with 8 bases matching TRBD1. Germline V lookup: CDR1 SGHRS, CDR2 YFSETQ. The CDR3 consists of 14 residues. The ends lost 4 bases at V and 2 bases at J; junction bases unmatched: 5. CDR3 bases: TGCGCCAGCAGCCAGACAGGGGCCCCCTACGAGCAGTACTTC. Amino acids: CASSQTGAPYEQYF.

This clone was counted a single time. The chain joins TRBV5-1 to TRBJ1-6; 7 positions agree with TRBD1. This CDR3 contains 15 residues. Germline assignment: CDR1 SGHRS and CDR2 YFSETQ. The V segment lost 2 bases and the J segment 10 bases; nucleotides outside the gene matches: 9. CDR3 DNA: TGCGCCAGCAGCTTCGGGACAGCTAAGGACTCACCCCTCCACTTT. Its protein product is CASSFGTAKDSPLHF.

CDR3 loop: CASSEGMVAGGPGELFF. CDR3 DNA: TGTGCCAGCAGTGAAGGTATGGTAGCGGGGGGTCCCGGGGAGCTGTTTTTT. V gene TRBV6-1 combines with J gene TRBJ2-2; TRBD2 agrees at 10 bases. The CDR3 runs to 17 residues. Germline V gene data show CDR1 as MNHNS and CDR2 as SASEGT. Germline trimming cut 1 base from V and 6 bases from J; bases unmatched to any gene: 8.

This clone occurred once. The chain combines TRBV5-1 with TRBJ1-4; 7 positions agree with TRBD1. Losses at the gene ends were 4 bases for V and 0 bases for J; bases not matched to a gene: 6. The CDR3 extends over 16 amino acids. Germline lookup yields CDR1 SGHRS and CDR2 YFSETQ. CDR3 sequence: CASSPGTDATNEKLFF. The CDR3, as DNA: TGCGCCAGCAGCCCCGGGACAGATGCAACTAATGAAAAACTGTTTTTT. The entire variable domain, with the rest obtained from reference TRBV5-1 and TRBJ1-4, is as follows: KAGVTQTPRYLIKTRGQQVTLSCSPISGHRSVSWYQQTPGQGLQFLFEYFSETQRNKGNFPGRFSGRQFSNSRSEMNVSTLELGDSALYLCASSPGTDATNEKLFFGSGTQLSVL.

CDR3 DNA sequence: TGTGCCAGCAGGCTGGGACTAGCGATTAATGAGCAGTTCTTC. It encodes CASRLGLAINEQFF. The V call is TRBV2, the J call TRBJ2-1, with 10 positions matching TRBD2. CDR3 length: 14 residues. V lost 6 bases, J lost 7 bases, and 6 bases stayed unmatched. Germline V gene data show CDR1 as SNHLY and CDR2 as FYNNEI.

The V and J genes are TRBV19 and TRBJ1-3, with 7 bases fitting TRBD1. Trimming cost V 3 bases and J 0 bases; bases outside gene matches: 5. Looked up from germline, CDR1 is LNHDA and CDR2 is SQIVND (reference sequence). The CDR3 spans 16 residues. CDR3 sequence reads: CASSMWQGVSGNTIYF. CDR3 sequence (DNA): TGTGCCAGTAGTATGTGGCAGGGGGTCTCTGGAAACACCATATATTTT.

This clone was counted once. Mismatch with germline at one junction end may stem from a read error. The J gene is TRBJ2-7, the V gene TRBV5-3, with TRBD1 matching over 7 bases. TRBV5-3 is an ORF, and what it does is uncertain. The CDR3 covers 14 residues. The CDR3 loop is CARSDRTGSHEQYF. The CDR3 DNA follows: TGTGCCAGAAGCGACCGGACAGGCTCCCACGAGCAGTACTTC.

The chain links TRBV14 to TRBJ2-7; possible D gene TRBD2, 5 bases. The CDR3 extends over 15 amino acids. In germline, CDR1 is SGHDN, CDR2 FVKESK. Trimming cost V 5 bases and J 3 bases, with 17 bases left between them. The CDR3 protein is CASSGGLPGVYEQYF. The DNA of the CDR3 is TGTGCCAGCAGCGGCGGGCTCCCCGGCGTCTACGAGCAGTACTTC.

This clone was observed a handful of times. CDR3 region: CASSMDGGGYNEQFF. CDR3 coding DNA: TGTGCCAGTAGTATGGACGGGGGAGGCTACAATGAGCAGTTCTTC. The J gene is TRBJ2-1, the V gene TRBV19; D may be TRBD2 (6 bases). Germline-derived CDR1 and CDR2 are LNHDA and SQIVND (reference sequence). The CDR3 consists of 15 residues. With 3 bases removed from V and 3 bases from J, the gap between germline ends came to 12 bases.

This chain connects TRBV6-6 to TRBJ2-7; D not resolved. Germline CDR1 is MNHNY and CDR2 is SVGAGI (reference sequence). The germline V and J ends were trimmed by 2 bases and 6 bases, with 17 bases remaining between them. The CDR3 spans 15 residues. As DNA, the CDR3 is TGTGCCAGCAGTTACGTTGACGGATCCTCGGGCGAGCAGTACTTC. It codes for CASSYVDGSSGEQYF.

This clone was seen just once. The rearrangement joins TRBV7-9 to TRBJ2-5; maybe TRBD1 (6 bases). The J call may be wrong; the DNA end is better matched by TRBJ2-7. The CDR3 sequence is 14 residues long. CDR1 SEHNR and CDR2 FQNEAQ come from the germline V gene (reference sequence). The CDR3 DNA sequence: TGTGCCAGCAGCTTAGTCGGACAGACCTACGAGCAGTACTTC. Amino acids: CASSLVGQTYEQYF.